This T cell receptor (beta chain) was captured in a study of shared clonotypes between healthy human individuals. General study results and limits: Read depth was anticipated to influence clonotype sharing among donors. Shared across four donors were roughly 4.7% of the naive CD4 clonotypes.

Worth noting for this clone: Its antigen is not identified.

The naive CD8 population came from CD45RO-negative cells selected for CCR7, without terminally differentiated effector memory CD45RA+ cells. Healthy HIV-negative adults with no recent acute infections or vaccinations were recruited as donors. The CDR3 extends over 16 amino acids. V was shortened by 4 bases and J by 3 bases, with 17 bases between the two germline ends. CDR1 is SGHRS, CDR2 YFSETQ, per germline. The repertoire was sequenced with immunoSEQ multiplex PCR; TCRdb's copy has only in-frame clones and lacks some. The sample yields some 1,900,000 clones, around 96% seen once. Sequenced input: naive CD8+ T cells sorted from blood. This chain uses TRBV5-1 with TRBJ1-3; D is uncertain. The clonotype was recovered from a man in his late teens or twenties in good health. The CDR3 protein is CASSQETNTFGNTIYF. CDR3 nucleotides: TGCGCCAGCAGCCAGGAGACGAATACCTTTGGAAACACCATATATTTT.